Reported below is one T cell receptor beta chain. Its target is not known. The CDR3 runs 13 residues. The germline V and J ends were trimmed by 0 bases and 2 bases, with 6 bases remaining between them. Germline CDR1 is SGDLS and CDR2 is YYNGEE. These data are taken from a study of T cell responses to AZD1222 COVID-19 vaccine. Across the whole study: Doses given second, at about 4 or about 12 weeks, were pooled.

Repertoires were generated with immunoSEQ multiplex PCR, while TCRdb's copy carries only in-frame clones and drops some. This table holds about 130,000 clones, 90% to 95% found once. General study results and limits: Dominant CD4 TCR responses targeted spike regions 160-218 and 743-854.

The gene calls are TRBV9 and TRBJ2-7, with no clear D. This TCR was sampled from an adult in good health. Source: peripheral blood, taken on day 0 of AZD1222 vaccination. The CDR3 region is CASSVGDPYEQYF. The CDR3 region has the DNA TGTGCCAGCAGCGTAGGGGATCCCTACGAGCAGTACTTC.